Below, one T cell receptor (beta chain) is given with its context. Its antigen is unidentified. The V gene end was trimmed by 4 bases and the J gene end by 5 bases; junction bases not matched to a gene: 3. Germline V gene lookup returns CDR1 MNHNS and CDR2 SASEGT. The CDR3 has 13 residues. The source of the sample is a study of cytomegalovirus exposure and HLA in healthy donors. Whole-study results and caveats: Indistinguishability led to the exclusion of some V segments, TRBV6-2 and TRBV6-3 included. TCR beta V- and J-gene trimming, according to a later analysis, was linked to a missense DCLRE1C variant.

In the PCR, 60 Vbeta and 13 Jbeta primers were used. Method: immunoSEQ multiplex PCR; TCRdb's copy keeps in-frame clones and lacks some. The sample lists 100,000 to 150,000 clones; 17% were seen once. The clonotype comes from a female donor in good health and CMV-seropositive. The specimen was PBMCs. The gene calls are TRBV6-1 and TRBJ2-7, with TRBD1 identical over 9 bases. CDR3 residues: CASSGDRVHEQYF. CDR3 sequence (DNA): TGTGCCAGCAGTGGGGACAGGGTCCACGAGCAGTACTTC.